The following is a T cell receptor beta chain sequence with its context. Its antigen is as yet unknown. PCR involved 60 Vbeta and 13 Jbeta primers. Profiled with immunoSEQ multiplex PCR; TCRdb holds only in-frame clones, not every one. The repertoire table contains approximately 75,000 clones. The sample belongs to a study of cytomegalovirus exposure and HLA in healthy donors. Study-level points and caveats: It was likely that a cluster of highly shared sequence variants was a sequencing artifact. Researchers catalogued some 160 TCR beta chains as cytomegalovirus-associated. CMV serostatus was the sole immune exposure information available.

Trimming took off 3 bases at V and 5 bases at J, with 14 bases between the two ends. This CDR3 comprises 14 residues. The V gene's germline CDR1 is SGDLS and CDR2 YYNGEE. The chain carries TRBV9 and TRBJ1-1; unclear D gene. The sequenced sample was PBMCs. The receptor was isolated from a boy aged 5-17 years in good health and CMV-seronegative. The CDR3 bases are TGTGCCAGCAGCGCCGGGGAGGGTTGGACTGAAGCTTTCTTT. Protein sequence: CASSAGEGWTEAFF.